The entry below describes one TCR beta chain. Germline trimming cut 1 base from V and 7 bases from J; bases unmatched to any gene: 7. CDR3 length: 15 amino acids. The germline V gene has CDR1 MDHEN and CDR2 SYDVKM. Sequencing was performed with immunoSEQ multiplex PCR; in TCRdb, only in-frame clones are kept and a portion is missing. The sample shows some 180,000 clones, roughly 85% of them seen only once. The sample originates from a study of blood T cell repertoires in COVID-19. Study at large: Researchers got acute and convalescent COVID-19 samples from the United States, Italy and Spain.

What was sequenced was PBMCs or T cells enriched from blood (not recorded which). The chain employs TRBV28 and TRBJ1-5; 7 nucleotides agree with TRBD1. This sequence was found in a man aged 35-49 years who had recovered from COVID-19. CDR3 in amino acids: CASSLFGAGGQPQHF. The DNA of the CDR3 is TGTGCCAGCAGTTTATTTGGGGCAGGGGGGCAGCCCCAGCATTTT.